The 13 T cell receptor beta chains below come from one sample, sequenced in a study of T cells in Graves' hyperthyroidism and ophthalmopathy. Authors of the study amplified TCR beta CDR3 regions from RNA transcripts. A first-round RT-PCR of the TCR CDR3 used the HTBI primer set. One entry per CDR3 protein, called by TCRdb with MiXCR from the multiplex PCR reads. The sample has a few hundred thousand distinct CDR3 sequences; roughly 15% are singletons. The sample comprised blood. The source is a woman aged 50 to 65 with Graves' hyperthyroidism that later progressed to Graves' ophthalmopathy.

This clonotype was picked up a small number of times. The chain uses TRBV5-6 and TRBJ1-2, with 8 bases matching TRBD1. This CDR3 is built from 17 residues. CDR1 is SGHDT and CDR2 is YYEEEE in the germline V gene. V lost 0 bases to trimming and J lost 4 bases; unmatched junction nucleotides: 11. This CDR3 is CASSLGPLGQGGYGYTF. The CDR3 nucleotides read TGTGCCAGCAGCTTGGGGCCCCTAGGACAGGGCGGCTATGGCTACACCTTC.

To note about this clonotype: A read error is possible here, since a much larger clone lies one base away. The chain carries TRBV7-9 and TRBJ2-2; D call uncertain. Germline CDR1 SEHNR, CDR2 FQNEAQ (reference sequence). This CDR3 has 15 residues. The chain's CDR3 is CAISFPDSHTGELFF. In DNA, the CDR3 is TGTGCCATCAGCTTCCCGGATTCCCACACCGGGGAGCTGTTTTTT.

At least ten counts were recorded for this clonotype. This sequence joins TRBV4-1 and TRBJ1-1, with D possibly matching TRBD1 (5 bases). The CDR3 has 17 amino acids. The germline V and J ends were trimmed by 1 base and 3 bases, with 18 bases remaining between them. Germline V gene data show CDR1 as MGHRA and CDR2 as YSYEKL. The chain's CDR3 is CASSQGTATVWDTEAFF. The CDR3 region has the DNA TGCGCCAGCAGCCAAGGGACGGCGACAGTTTGGGACACTGAAGCTTTCTTT.

This clonotype was counted only a few times. This chain connects TRBV28 to TRBJ2-3; D is possibly TRBD2 (6 bases). Trimming removed 4 bases at V and 4 bases at J, with 15 bases between. Germline lookup yields CDR1 MDHEN and CDR2 SYDVKM. This CDR3 spans 15 amino acids. For the CDR3, the DNA is TGTGCCAGCAGTTCCCAGACTAGGACCTCAGATACGCAGTATTTT. Amino acids: CASSSQTRTSDTQYF.

This clonotype has at least ten counts. The CDR3 sequence: CASSGTGVKETQYF. In nucleotides, the CDR3 is TGTGCCAGCAGTGGGACAGGGGTAAAAGAGACCCAGTACTTC. The chain is built from TRBV6-1 and TRBJ2-5; 9 nucleotides match TRBD1. The V gene end was trimmed by 4 bases and the J gene end by 3 bases; junction bases not matched to a gene: 3. Germline CDR1 MNHNS, CDR2 SASEGT. CDR3 size: 14 residues.

This clonotype was counted many times. The chain couples TRBV2 to TRBJ2-1; no reliable D call. The germline V and J ends were trimmed by 5 bases and 5 bases, with 22 bases remaining between them. The CDR3 is made up of 17 amino acids. CDR1 and CDR2 from the germline V gene are SNHLY and FYNNEI. The CDR3 region is CASSKTRGRAYDNEQFF. DNA of the CDR3: TGTGCCAGCAGTAAAACCCGAGGAAGAGCCTATGACAATGAGCAGTTCTTC. The whole variable domain, filled in from reference TRBV2 and TRBJ2-1, reads EPEVTQTPSHQVTQMGQEVILRCVPISNHLYFYWYRQILGQKVEFLVSFYNNEISEKSEIFDDQFSVERPDGSNFTLKIRSTKLEDSAMYFCASSKTRGRAYDNEQFFGPGTRLTVL.

In its sample, this clonotype was seen many times. V and J are TRBV24-1 and TRBJ2-1; D perhaps matches TRBD2 (5 bases). Trimming pared 2 bases from V and 4 bases from J, leaving 11 bases between. The V gene's germline CDR1 is KGHDR and CDR2 SFDVKD. The CDR3 runs 15 residues. The CDR3, as DNA: TGTGCCACCAGTGATTCCTGGACTTTGTACAATGAGCAGTTCTTC. Translation gives CATSDSWTLYNEQFF.

This clonotype was counted ten times or more. The chain couples TRBV28 to TRBJ2-1; D may be TRBD2 (5 bases). CDR1 and CDR2 from the germline V gene are MDHEN and SYDVKM. There are 16 residues in the CDR3. Trimming cost V 7 bases and J 0 bases, with 16 bases left between them. The CDR3 loop is CASKSERRSSYNEQFF. The CDR3 DNA is TGTGCCAGCAAATCCGAGCGGAGAAGCTCCTACAATGAGCAGTTCTTC.

This clonotype turned up a few times. The chain carries TRBV19 and TRBJ1-1, with D maybe TRBD1 (5 bases). The CDR3 consists of 15 residues. V lost 3 bases, J lost 4 bases, and 15 bases lay in between. Germline V lookup: CDR1 LNHDA, CDR2 SQIVND (reference sequence). The chain's CDR3 is CASSISEGRVTEAFF. CDR3 bases: TGTGCCAGTAGTATCTCGGAGGGCAGGGTCACTGAAGCTTTCTTT. The whole variable domain, remainder taken from reference TRBV19 and TRBJ1-1, is DGGITQSPKYLFRKEGQNVTLSCEQNLNHDAMYWYRQDPGQGLRLIYYSQIVNDFQKGDIAEGYSVSREKKESFPLTVTSAQKNPTAFYLCASSISEGRVTEAFFGQGTRLTVV.

The chain carries TRBV19 and TRBJ2-1, with 12 bases that match TRBD2. Germline V gene data show CDR1 as LNHDA and CDR2 as SQIVND (reference sequence). V shed 7 bases, J shed 7 bases, and the junction held 5 bases outside the gene matches. CDR3 length: 14 residues. The CDR3 region is CASIPSGRANEQFF. The CDR3 bases are TGTGCCAGTATCCCTAGCGGGAGGGCTAATGAGCAGTTCTTC. Supplemented by reference TRBV19 and TRBJ2-1, the full variable domain reads DGGITQSPKYLFRKEGQNVTLSCEQNLNHDAMYWYRQDPGQGLRLIYYSQIVNDFQKGDIAEGYSVSREKKESFPLTVTSAQKNPTAFYLCASIPSGRANEQFFGPGTRLTVL.

The table lists this clonotype with many counts. The CDR3 DNA reads TGTGCCAGCTCACTAGCGGGAGTTGGCAATGAGCAGTTCTTC. Translation: CASSLAGVGNEQFF. The genes are TRBV18 and TRBJ2-1; the match to TRBD2 covers 9 bases. This CDR3 spans 14 amino acids. Trimming removed 4 bases from V and 6 bases from J; junction bases left unmatched: 4. The germline V gene has CDR1 KGHSH and CDR2 LQKENI.

Many counts were recorded for this clonotype. This chain uses TRBV7-3 with TRBJ2-4; the D is unclear. This CDR3 spans 14 amino acids. Germline CDR1 and CDR2: SGHTA and FQGTGA. Trimming took off 2 bases at V and 6 bases at J, with 11 bases between the two ends. CDR3 region: CASSLFEDPNIQYF. The CDR3 nucleotides are TGTGCCAGCAGCTTATTTGAAGATCCAAACATTCAGTACTTC.

This clonotype appeared many times. The V gene is TRBV20-1, the J gene TRBJ2-2, with 8 bases matching TRBD2. CDR1 and CDR2 from the germline V gene are DFQATT and SNEGSKA (reference sequence). The junction had 7 bases not matched to a gene; V was cut back by 5 bases and J by 5 bases. The CDR3 is made up of 14 amino acids. The CDR3 sequence is CSAFSGTGTGELFF. DNA of the CDR3: TGCAGTGCTTTTAGCGGGACCGGGACCGGGGAGCTGTTTTTT.